This is a list of T cell receptor beta chains from one sample in a study of cytotoxic CD8 clonotypes in ibrutinib-treated CLL. Profiling relied on immunoSEQ multiplex PCR, and the TCRdb table lists in-frame clones only, not all of them. The data show some 130,000 clones, 70% to 90% seen once. Here the sequenced sample was PBMCs, taken after 24 months of ibrutinib treatment. The receptors originated from a human donor with chronic lymphocytic leukemia. CDR3s include the opening cysteine and the closing phenylalanine or tryptophan. The D gene is left open where the match is weak. Size tells how often a clone was seen (once, few, many) or the class of an expanded clone, and some rows leave it out.

>TRBJ1-1|NA|NA|TRBV28
CASSSAGGGGTEAFF
TGTGCCAGCAGTTCTGCCGGGGGTGGTGGCACTGAAGCTTTCTTT
>TRBJ1-1|NA|NA|TRBV28
CASHSEGTAEAFF
TGTGCCAGCCATTCGGAAGGGACCGCCGAAGCTTTCTTT
>TRBJ2-2|NA|NA|TRBV4-3
CASSQSGGTGELFF
TGCGCCAGCAGCCAGTCCGGGGGCACCGGGGAGCTGTTTTTT
>TRBJ2-7|NA|TRBD2|TRBV18
CASSPGTSGAYEQYF
TGTGCCAGCTCACCAGGGACTAGCGGGGCCTACGAGCAGTACTTC
>TRBJ2-5|NA|NA|TRBV18
CASSASSEHQETQYF
TGTGCCAGCTCAGCGTCGTCGGAGCACCAAGAGACCCAGTACTTC
>TRBJ1-5|NA|NA|TRBV18
CASSPGQSQPQHF
TGTGCCAGCTCACCAGGCCAGAGTCAGCCCCAGCATTTT
>TRBJ2-7|NA|NA|TRBV7-3
CASSLSPGDEQYF
TGTGCCAGCAGCTTATCCCCAGGAGACGAGCAGTACTTC
>TRBJ1-1|many|NA|TRBV7-9
CASSMGESRSEAFF
TGTGCCAGCAGCATGGGGGAGTCAAGATCTGAAGCTTTCTTT
>TRBJ2-2|NA|NA|TRBV7-2
CASSLVTQNGELFF
TGTGCCAGCAGCTTAGTGACACAAAACGGGGAGCTGTTTTTT
>TRBJ2-3|NA|NA|TRBV6-1
CASSQQGSRTDTQYF
TGTGCCAGCAGCCAACAGGGTTCGCGCACAGATACGCAGTATTTT
>TRBJ2-1|NA|NA|TRBV10-3
CAISEVPDTNNEQFF
TGTGCCATCAGTGAGGTCCCGGACACCAACAATGAGCAGTTCTTC
>TRBJ1-2|NA|TRBD1|TRBV25-1
CASSRGHGYTF
TGTGCCAGTTCCAGGGGGCATGGCTACACCTTC
>TRBJ1-1|once|TRBD1|TRBV30
CAWTTKGQGTSEAFF
TGTGCCTGGACGACCAAGGGACAGGGGACGTCTGAAGCTTTCTTT
>TRBJ2-1|NA|TRBD2|TRBV9
CASSVAGMGLAGGGRSYNEQFF
TGTGCCAGCAGCGTAGCGGGGATGGGACTAGCGGGAGGGGGGCGATCCTACAATGAGCAGTTCTTC
>TRBJ2-6|few|NA|TRBV15
CATSRDLSLSGANVLTF
TGTGCCACCAGCAGAGATCTCAGCCTGTCTGGGGCCAACGTCCTGACTTTC
>TRBJ2-7|NA|TRBD2|TRBV7-2
CASSPSREYEQYF
TGTGCCAGCAGCCCGTCGCGGGAGTACGAGCAGTACTTC
>TRBJ2-7|NA|NA|TRBV7-9
CASSFPSREQYF
TGTGCCAGCAGCTTCCCAAGTAGAGAGCAGTACTTC
>TRBJ1-4|NA|NA|TRBV19
CASSRGQEKLFF
TGTGCCAGTAGCCGCGGACAGGAAAAACTGTTTTTT
>TRBJ2-2|NA|NA|TRBV6-6
CASQYTGELFF
TGTGCCAGCCAGTACACCGGGGAGCTGTTTTTT
>TRBJ2-2|once|NA|TRBV7-3
CASSLSSLSSGELFF
TGTGCCAGCAGCTTAAGCTCACTAAGCTCCGGGGAGCTGTTTTTT
>TRBJ2-2|NA|TRBD2|TRBV4-1
CASSHGTSGSRNTGELFF
TGCGCCAGCAGCCACGGGACTAGCGGGAGCCGGAACACCGGGGAGCTGTTTTTT
>TRBJ1-1|NA|NA|TRBV29-1
CSARDVRSGNTEAFF
TGCAGCGCCAGGGACGTGAGGTCAGGGAACACTGAAGCTTTCTTT
>TRBJ2-5|NA|NA|TRBV6-5
CASSGHGIQETQYF
TGTGCCAGCAGCGGTCACGGGATACAAGAGACCCAGTACTTC
>TRBJ2-3|NA|NA|TRBV5-6
CASSLFPSWYTDTQYF
TGTGCCAGCAGCTTGTTTCCGTCTTGGTACACAGATACGCAGTATTTT
>TRBJ1-2|NA|NA|TRBV28
CASSLFSTGVYGYTF
TGTGCCAGCAGTTTATTTTCCACCGGAGTCTATGGCTACACCTTC
>TRBJ2-3|NA|NA|TRBV7-8
CASSPPGLNTDTQYF
TGTGCCAGCAGTCCACCGGGACTTAACACAGATACGCAGTATTTT
>TRBJ2-3|NA|TRBD1|TRBV5-1
CASSSQPGTDNTQYF
TGCGCCAGCAGTTCACAACCCGGGACAGATAATACGCAGTATTTT
>TRBJ1-2|NA|NA|TRBV7-9
CASSLDARGYTF
TGTGCCAGCAGCTTAGACGCTCGTGGCTACACCTTC
>TRBJ1-3|NA|NA|TRBV7-9
CASSLDTPSSGNTIYF
TGTGCCAGCAGCTTGGACACCCCAAGCTCTGGAAACACCATATATTTT
>TRBJ1-1|NA|TRBD1|TRBV12-5
CASGPGTGGRNTEAFF
TGTGCTAGTGGCCCCGGGACAGGGGGAAGGAACACTGAAGCTTTCTTT
>TRBJ2-5|once|NA|TRBV19
CASSRRGLVGQETQYF
TGTGCCAGTAGTCGCCGGGGGCTCGTGGGACAAGAGACCCAGTACTTC
>TRBJ1-1|NA|NA|TRBV28
CASSMGRGEAFF
TGTGCCAGCAGTATGGGGCGGGGTGAAGCTTTCTTT
>TRBJ1-1|NA|NA|TRBV18
CASSPRNTEAFF
TGTGCCAGCTCACCGAGGAACACTGAAGCTTTCTTT
>TRBJ1-1|NA|NA|TRBV21-1
CASSKEVLGDTEAFF
TGTGCCAGCAGCAAAGAGGTCCTGGGGGACACTGAAGCTTTCTTT
>TRBJ1-2|NA|NA|TRBV27
CASSGALHYGYTF
TGTGCCAGCAGTGGAGCTCTCCACTATGGCTACACCTTC
>TRBJ2-1|NA|NA|TRBV7-2
CASSQRAGFSYNEQFF
TGTGCCAGCAGCCAAAGGGCAGGGTTCTCCTACAATGAGCAGTTCTTC
>TRBJ2-1|NA|TRBD2|TRBV5-1
CASSPGGLAGGENEQFF
TGCGCCAGCAGCCCTGGAGGTCTAGCGGGAGGGGAAAATGAGCAGTTCTTC
>TRBJ1-2|NA|NA|TRBV5-1
CASSPDPTNYGYTF
TGCGCCAGCAGCCCGGACCCAACTAACTATGGCTACACCTTC
>TRBJ1-5|few|TRBD1|TRBV9
CASSSGGVAQPQHF
TGTGCCAGCAGCTCAGGGGGGGTGGCTCAGCCCCAGCATTTT
>TRBJ1-2|NA|TRBD1|TRBV18
CASSPQIRQGSVYGYTF
TGTGCCAGCTCGCCCCAGATACGACAGGGGTCAGTCTATGGCTACACCTTC
>TRBJ2-3|NA|TRBD2|TRBV28
CASKNSGRAVTDTQYF
TGTGCCAGCAAAAATAGCGGGAGGGCCGTAACAGATACGCAGTATTTT
>TRBJ1-2|NA|NA|TRBV5-1
CASSREGGYGYTF
TGCGCCAGCAGCCGGGAAGGGGGCTATGGCTACACCTTC
>TRBJ2-4|NA|NA|TRBV6-5
CASGGGLGIQYF
TGTGCCAGTGGGGGGGGGCTTGGCATTCAGTACTTC
>TRBJ2-3|NA|NA|TRBV7-2
CASAGDYLSTDTQYF
TGTGCCAGTGCAGGCGACTATCTCAGCACAGATACGCAGTATTTT
>TRBJ2-7|few|TRBD1|TRBV29-1
CSVGGIPGQGREQYF
TGCAGCGTTGGAGGTATTCCCGGACAGGGGCGAGAGCAGTACTTC
>TRBJ2-7|NA|TRBD1|TRBV27
CASSFASGTGAYEQYF
TGTGCCAGCAGTTTTGCCTCCGGGACAGGGGCATACGAGCAGTACTTC
>TRBJ2-7|NA|TRBD2|TRBV6-1
CASIRLAGASYEQYF
TGTGCCAGCATCAGACTAGCGGGGGCCTCCTACGAGCAGTACTTC
>TRBJ1-1|NA|NA|TRBV5-1
CASTREHRAEAFF
TGCGCCAGCACCCGAGAGCACAGGGCTGAAGCTTTCTTT
>TRBJ2-7|once|NA|TRBV4-1
CASSQRPRVHEQYF
TGCGCCAGCAGCCAACGACCTAGGGTCCACGAGCAGTACTTC
>TRBJ2-7|NA|NA|TRBV28
CASSFPGFTYEQYF
TGTGCCAGCAGTTTCCCAGGGTTTACCTACGAGCAGTACTTC
>TRBJ2-3|once|TRBD2|TRBV4-1
CASSPGLADRPSTDTQYF
TGCGCCAGCAGCCCTGGACTAGCGGATCGGCCTAGCACAGATACGCAGTATTTT
>TRBJ2-7|NA|NA|TRBV5-3
CARSQKTQTYEQYF
TGTGCCAGAAGCCAAAAGACACAGACCTACGAGCAGTACTTC
>TRBJ2-5|NA|NA|TRBV15
CATSRGGETQYF
TGTGCCACCAGCAGAGGTGGGGAGACCCAGTACTTC
>TRBJ2-7|NA|NA|TRBV4-1
CASSRVGQGGYEQYF
TGCGCCAGCAGCAGGGTCGGGCAGGGGGGCTACGAGCAGTACTTC
>TRBJ1-1|NA|NA|TRBV11-2
CASSLDAETRDTEAFF
TGTGCCAGCAGCTTAGATGCAGAGACAAGGGACACTGAAGCTTTCTTT